Presented here are 30 T cell receptor beta chains from one specimen sequenced in a study of blood T cells in healthy people across ages. It was with a sample-barcoded 5' primer and a J-beta primer mix that a second PCR of roughly 6 to 12 cycles was run. TCRdb analysed the 5' RACE reads with MiXCR anew, one entry per CDR3 protein. Of some 1.6 million distinct CDR3 sequences listed, roughly 30% are singletons. Input material: blood. The receptors were gathered from a woman in her twenties or thirties in good health.

The rearrangement joins TRBV5-1 to TRBJ1-2; 10 bases agree with TRBD1. Unmatched junction bases numbered 4, after V lost 0 bases and J lost 8 bases. CDR3 length: 14 residues. The germline CDR1 and CDR2 sequences are SGHRS and YFSETQ. CDR3 coding DNA: TGCGCCAGCAGCTTGGGACAGGGGGCCAAAGGCTACACCTTC. It yields the protein CASSLGQGAKGYTF.

This clonotype has more than one count but fewer than ten. The V gene is TRBV6-1, the J gene TRBJ2-7; D ambiguous. This CDR3 comprises 14 residues. CDR1 and CDR2 (germline): MNHNS, SASEGT. The V end was cut by 6 bases, the J end by 3 bases, with 15 bases between. DNA of the CDR3: TGTGCCAGCAGAGGTGGAACCACGTACTACGAGCAGTACTTC. Its translation: CASRGGTTYYEQYF.

The chain recombines TRBV3-1 with TRBJ2-4, with 8 positions matching TRBD2. V was clipped by 3 bases and J by 8 bases; unmatched bases: 3. Germline-derived CDR1 and CDR2 are LGHDT and YNNKEL (reference sequence). This CDR3 comprises 13 residues. The CDR3 spells CASSHVGGDIQYF. CDR3 bases: TGTGCCAGCAGCCATGTCGGGGGGGACATTCAGTACTTC.

The V gene is TRBV11-2, the J gene TRBJ2-3; 7 bases line up with TRBD2. The CDR3 covers 16 residues. The germline V gene has CDR1 SGHAT and CDR2 FQNNGV. V was pared by 5 bases and J by 7 bases, with 15 bases of the junction left unmatched. CDR3: CASSQLTGRTQYTQYF. DNA for the CDR3: TGTGCCAGCAGCCAACTGACCGGGAGGACACAATATACGCAGTATTTT.

The chain carries TRBV4-3 and TRBJ2-3, with a tentative D call TRBD2 (6 bases). Germline values: CDR1 LGHNA, CDR2 YSLEER. Trimming shortened V by 0 bases and J by 4 bases, and 14 bases separated the two germline ends. CDR3 size: 16 residues. As DNA, the CDR3 is TGCGCCAGCAGCCAAGATGGGCGGGGAAGCGCAGATACGCAGTATTTT. Amino acids: CASSQDGRGSADTQYF.

Only a few counts were recorded for this clonotype. The V call is TRBV25-1, the J call TRBJ2-3; D assignment may be TRBD1 or TRBD2 (5 bases each). Germline assignment: CDR1 MGHDK and CDR2 SYGVNS. The length of the CDR3 is 15 residues. Deletions cut 3 bases from V and 0 bases from J, with 10 bases between. CDR3 protein: CASSDPGPSTDTQYF. DNA of the CDR3: TGTGCCAGCAGTGACCCGGGACCAAGCACAGATACGCAGTATTTT.

This clonotype was detected only a few times. The chain combines TRBV5-1 with TRBJ2-1; TRBD2 aligns across 12 bases. After removal of 6 bases from V and 6 bases from J, the junction contained 13 bases not matched to a gene. Per germline, CDR1 SGHRS and CDR2 YFSETQ. This CDR3 has 17 residues. The DNA for the CDR3 is TGCGCCAGCACCGTGGGATCTAGCGGGAGGGCTAGCAATGAGCAGTTCTTC. Translated, it gives CASTVGSSGRASNEQFF.

The chain uses TRBV4-1 and TRBJ1-1; D uncertain. Trimming shortened V by 1 base and J by 5 bases, and 11 bases separated the two germline ends. The CDR3 is 14 residues long. CDR1 is MGHRA, CDR2 YSYEKL, per germline. CDR3 in DNA: TGCGCCAGCAGCCAAGGATGGGCTTTTACTGAAGCTTTCTTT. Translation: CASSQGWAFTEAFF.

A few counts support this clonotype. This chain uses TRBV20-1 with TRBJ2-1, with D perhaps given as TRBD1 or TRBD2 (5 bases each). Deletions cut 1 base from V and 12 bases from J, with 19 bases between. Germline V gives CDR1 DFQATT, CDR2 SNEGSKA (reference sequence). The CDR3 is 14 amino acids. The CDR3 spells CSARGTGSPRGQFF. In DNA, the CDR3 is TGCAGTGCTAGAGGCACGGGATCTCCGAGGGGGCAGTTCTTC.

The chain couples TRBV2 to TRBJ1-2; D might be TRBD1 (5 bases). Germline-derived CDR1 and CDR2 are SNHLY and FYNNEI. The CDR3 spans 15 residues. Trimming pared 5 bases from V and 6 bases from J, leaving 19 bases between. The CDR3, as DNA: TGTGCCAGCAGTTTAGGCGGGCAGGGCGGCCATGGCTACACCTTC. Protein product: CASSLGGQGGHGYTF.

The chain links TRBV5-1 to TRBJ2-5, with D perhaps assigned TRBD1 or TRBD2 (5 bases each). Germline-derived CDR1 and CDR2 are SGHRS and YFSETQ. The CDR3 is made up of 16 amino acids. V lost 7 bases to trimming and J lost 3 bases, with 22 bases between them. The DNA of the CDR3 is TGCGCCAGCCAGCTGGGGGTATCGGGGAGAAAAGAGACCCAGTACTTC. Its protein product is CASQLGVSGRKETQYF.

This clonotype was observed a handful of times. V usage is TRBV12-3 or TRBV12-4 and J usage is TRBJ2-3; D is perhaps TRBD2 (5 bases). The ends were cut back, 2 bases at V and 0 bases at J, with 15 bases in the middle. The CDR3 runs to 17 residues. The CDR3 loop reads CASSLSGGHSSTDTQYF. The CDR3 bases are TGTGCCAGCAGTTTAAGCGGAGGCCACTCTAGCACAGATACGCAGTATTTT.

Comments on this clonotype: The junction does not match germline at one end; this may be a read error. This chain joins TRBV7-2 and TRBJ1-1; D is unresolved. CDR1 and CDR2 (germline): SGHTA, FQGNSA. The CDR3 consists of 15 residues. CDR3 amino acids: CASTPGEGMNTGAFF. Written as DNA, the CDR3 is TGTGCCAGCACCCCCGGGGAAGGGATGAACACTGGAGCTTTCTTT.

The J gene is TRBJ2-7, the V gene TRBV5-1; 8 bases fit TRBD1. The ends lost 2 bases at V and 6 bases at J; junction bases unmatched: 7. The germline gives CDR1 SGHRS, CDR2 YFSETQ. This CDR3 contains 14 residues. The CDR3 region is CASSFRTGSIEQYF. The DNA of the CDR3 is TGCGCCAGCAGCTTCCGGACAGGGTCCATCGAGCAGTACTTC.

Only a few counts were recorded for this clonotype. The chain links TRBV12-3 or TRBV12-4 to TRBJ2-1; maybe TRBD2 (5 bases). V was cut by 6 bases and J by 6 bases, with 9 bases left in between. There are 12 residues in the CDR3. CDR3 protein: CASSHTSNEQFF. DNA of the CDR3: TGTGCCAGCAGCCACACTAGCAATGAGCAGTTCTTC.

The rearrangement uses TRBV5-1 and TRBJ2-1; tentative D call: TRBD2 (5 bases). V lost 3 bases to trimming and J lost 4 bases, with 11 bases between them. Germline V gene data show CDR1 as SGHRS and CDR2 as YFSETQ. The CDR3 runs 14 residues. DNA for the CDR3: TGCGCCAGCAGCTCAGTAGCGACTTACAATGAGCAGTTCTTC. It yields the protein CASSSVATYNEQFF.

As for this clonotype: An end of the junction differs from the germline gene, which may be a read error. The V gene is TRBV15, the J gene TRBJ1-1; D gene uncertain. This CDR3 region has 14 residues. Germline V CDR1 and CDR2: LNHNV, YYDKDF (reference sequence). The CDR3 reads CVTSRESRNTEAFF. The CDR3 DNA sequence: TGTGTCACCAGCAGAGAAAGCCGGAACACTGAAGCTTTCTTT.

This clonotype was seen a handful of times. The genes are TRBV6-5 and TRBJ2-1; TRBD1 aligns across 7 bases. The CDR3 is 15 amino acids. Germline V lookup: CDR1 MNHEY, CDR2 SVGAGI. Germline trimming cut 2 bases from V and 11 bases from J; bases unmatched to any gene: 12. The CDR3 sequence: CASSYAGTALTQQFF. CDR3 DNA: TGTGCCAGCAGTTACGCTGGGACAGCTCTAACCCAGCAGTTCTTC.

Remarks on this clonotype: The germline gene is not matched at one end of the junction; a read error may be the cause. The J gene is TRBJ1-2, the V gene TRBV5-1; D perhaps matches TRBD1 (6 bases). This CDR3 is 13 amino acids long. CDR1 and CDR2 from the germline V gene are SGHRS and YFSETQ. The CDR3 DNA sequence: TGCGCCGGCAGCTTGGACAGATCCTATGGCTACACCTTC. It specifies CAGSLDRSYGYTF.

CDR3 in DNA: TGTGCCAGCAGCCCCCTGCCCTGGAGCCAGGGACCCGGCACCGGGGAGCTGTTTTTT. It translates to CASSPLPWSQGPGTGELFF. The genes are TRBV9 and TRBJ2-2; TRBD1 or TRBD2 may be the D gene (5 bases each). Per the germline V gene, CDR1 is SGDLS and CDR2 is YYNGEE. Deletions cut 4 bases from V and 4 bases from J, with 26 bases between. CDR3 length: 19 residues.

This clonotype was seen a few times. V is TRBV7-3 and J is TRBJ2-3, with TRBD2 matching over 8 bases. Germline-derived CDR1 and CDR2 are SGHTA and FQGTGA. The CDR3 extends over 15 amino acids. J was trimmed by 4 bases and V by 2 bases; bases with no gene match: 5. The CDR3 bases are TGTGCCAGCAGCTTATCGGGGGGGGCGTCAGATACGCAGTATTTT. Its protein product is CASSLSGGASDTQYF.

This chain's CDR3 is CAISESGGWQPQHF. CDR3 coding DNA: TGTGCCATCAGTGAGTCGGGGGGCTGGCAGCCCCAGCATTTT. The J gene is TRBJ1-5, the V gene TRBV10-3, with D maybe TRBD1 (6 bases). The CDR3 spans 14 residues. Germline CDR1 is ENHRY and CDR2 is SYGVKD. Deletions cut 0 bases from V and 7 bases from J, with 10 bases between.

This clonotype was picked up a small number of times. The chain carries TRBV6-6 and TRBJ1-5; D might be TRBD1 (6 bases). The CDR3 sequence is 13 residues long. CDR1 is MNHNY and CDR2 is SVGAGI in the germline V gene (reference sequence). V dropped 4 bases and J dropped 6 bases, with 10 bases sitting between them. The CDR3 DNA sequence: TGTGCCAGCAGTTGGGGGCGCGGTCAGCCCCAGCATTTT. Its translation: CASSWGRGQPQHF.

Note on this clonotype: Possible read error: a much larger clone is one base away. This chain joins TRBV29-1 and TRBJ2-7, with a tentative D call TRBD2 (5 bases). Germline lookup yields CDR1 SQVTM and CDR2 ANQGSEA. Trimming removed 6 bases from V and 4 bases from J, with 16 bases in between. This CDR3 region has 13 residues. CDR3 bases: TGCAGCGTAGAGGACGGGGTGGGGTACGAGCAGTACTTC. Its protein is CSVEDGVGYEQYF.

J is TRBJ1-4 and V is TRBV20-1; TRBD1 agrees at 9 bases. Germline CDR1 reads DFQATT; CDR2 reads SNEGSKA (reference sequence). The CDR3 runs to 16 residues. Losses at the gene ends were 0 bases for V and 6 bases for J; bases not matched to a gene: 8. This CDR3 is CSAREIWGQGDEKLFF. As DNA, the CDR3 is TGCAGTGCTAGAGAGATTTGGGGACAGGGTGATGAAAAACTGTTTTTT.

This clonotype was detected only once. The chain employs TRBV12-3 or TRBV12-4 and TRBJ1-1, with TRBD1 as a possible D gene (6 bases). V shed 8 bases and J shed 8 bases, with 21 bases lying between them. This CDR3 spans 14 amino acids. CDR3 sequence reads: CASGPGTYQGEAFF. CDR3 nucleotides: TGTGCCAGCGGCCCTGGGACATACCAAGGGGAAGCTTTCTTT.

The chain employs TRBV7-9 and TRBJ2-5; the D gene could be TRBD1 or TRBD2 (5 bases each). V shed 3 bases and J shed 3 bases, with 17 bases lying between them. The CDR3 covers 16 residues. Germline V gene lookup returns CDR1 SEHNR and CDR2 FQNEAQ (reference sequence). The CDR3 nucleotides are TGTGCCAGCAGCTTTGTCCGGGGCAGGGCAGAAGAGACCCAGTACTTC. Translated: CASSFVRGRAEETQYF.

This clonotype was recorded a few times. The chain carries TRBV7-2 and TRBJ2-1; D could derive from TRBD1 or TRBD2 (5 bases each). Germline loops: CDR1 SGHTA, CDR2 FQGNSA. This CDR3 comprises 15 residues. V was pared by 4 bases and J by 1 base, with 11 bases between. DNA of the CDR3: TGTGCCAGCAGCTCTCGTTGGGGGTCCTACAATGAGCAGTTCTTC. Protein: CASSSRWGSYNEQFF. The variable domain in full, with the rest retrieved from reference TRBV7-2 and TRBJ2-1, is GAGVSQSPSNKVTEKGKDVELRCDPISGHTALYWYRQSLGQGLEFLIYFQGNSAPDKSGLPSDRFSAERTGGSVSTLTIQRTQQEDSAVYLCASSSRWGSYNEQFFGPGTRLTVL.

This clonotype was detected many times. The DNA for the CDR3 is TGCAGCGTTGGGGCACAGGGACGCTCTGGGGCCAACGTCCTGACTTTC. It is translated as CSVGAQGRSGANVLTF. This chain joins TRBV29-1 and TRBJ2-6; the D gene is possibly TRBD1 (6 bases). The CDR3 loop spans 16 amino acids. Trimming stripped 4 bases from V and 0 bases from J, with 13 bases between. Germline CDR1 SQVTM, CDR2 ANQGSEA.

The chain is built from TRBV20-1 and TRBJ1-4; D ambiguous. Germline loops: CDR1 DFQATT, CDR2 SNEGSKA (reference sequence). This CDR3 comprises 12 residues. V shed 3 bases and J shed 4 bases, with 6 bases lying between them. The CDR3 spells CSASKDNEKLFF. CDR3 nucleotides: TGCAGTGCTAGTAAAGATAATGAAAAACTGTTTTTT.